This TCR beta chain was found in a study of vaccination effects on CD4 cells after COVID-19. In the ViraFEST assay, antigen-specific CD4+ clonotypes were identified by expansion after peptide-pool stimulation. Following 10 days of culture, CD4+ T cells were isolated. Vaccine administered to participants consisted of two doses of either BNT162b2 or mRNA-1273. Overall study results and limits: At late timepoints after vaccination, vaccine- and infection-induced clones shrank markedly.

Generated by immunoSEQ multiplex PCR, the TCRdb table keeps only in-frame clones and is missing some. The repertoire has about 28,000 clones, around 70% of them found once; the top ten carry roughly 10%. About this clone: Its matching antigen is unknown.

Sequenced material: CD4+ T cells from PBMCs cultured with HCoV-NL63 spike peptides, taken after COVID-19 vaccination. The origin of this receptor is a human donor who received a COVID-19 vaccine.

This chain's CDR3 is CASGLGSGRAGNEQFF. The CDR3 DNA reads as TGTGCTAGTGGTTTAGGTAGCGGGAGGGCCGGCAATGAGCAGTTCTTC. The gene calls are TRBV12-5 and TRBJ2-1; TRBD2 matches at 11 bases. J was trimmed by 6 bases and V by 3 bases; bases with no gene match: 7. CDR1 is LGHNT and CDR2 is FRNRAP in the germline V gene. This CDR3 comprises 16 residues.